A selection of T cell receptor beta chains follows, all from one sample in a study of cytotoxic CD8 clonotypes in ibrutinib-treated CLL. Sequenced by immunoSEQ multiplex PCR; TCRdb stores in-frame clones only, minus some. The sample lists around 70,000 clones, around nine tenths occurring once. Sequences were derived from PBMCs, sampled after 12 months of ibrutinib treatment. The origin of the receptors is a human donor with chronic lymphocytic leukemia. Each CDR3 is given with its conserved first and last residue. A D gene is named only where the DNA matches it firmly. Where a row states a size, it is once, few, many or the class of an expanded clone; other rows omit it.

d_call,v_call,j_call,clone_size,cdr3_nt,cdr3_aa
TRBD2,TRBV9,TRBJ2-7,NA,TGTGCCAGCAGCGTTAGTAGCGGGAGGGACTTGGGCGAGCAGTACTTC,CASSVSSGRDLGEQYF
NA,TRBV4-3,TRBJ2-1,NA,TGCGCCAGCAGCCATGCTTTGAACCGGGACTCGCTGTACAATGAGCAGTTCTTC,CASSHALNRDSLYNEQFF
TRBD2,TRBV28,TRBJ2-1,NA,TGTGCCAGCACCACAGTAGCGGGTTACAATGAGCAGTTCTTC,CASTTVAGYNEQFF
NA,TRBV6-1,TRBJ2-1,NA,TGTGCCAGCAGTGAAGAATGGGTGAGCTCCTACAATGAGCAGTTCTTC,CASSEEWVSSYNEQFF
NA,TRBV4-2,TRBJ2-1,NA,TGTGCCAGCAGCCAAGCCCGACCGGGACTCAGTTACAATGAGCAGTTCTTC,CASSQARPGLSYNEQFF
NA,TRBV5-4,TRBJ1-3,NA,TGTGCCAGCAGCTTGGACGCCGGGACACCGTTAAACACCATATATTTT,CASSLDAGTPLNTIYF
NA,TRBV7-2,TRBJ2-1,NA,TGTGCCAGCAGCCTACAGGGAGTGGCTTACAATGAGCAGTTCTTC,CASSLQGVAYNEQFF
TRBD1,TRBV29-1,TRBJ1-2,NA,TGCAGCGTCGTGACAGGGGACTATGGCTACACCTTC,CSVVTGDYGYTF
NA,TRBV7-9,TRBJ1-2,NA,TGTGCCAGCAGCTTAAATAAGGATGATAACTATGGCTACACCTTC,CASSLNKDDNYGYTF
NA,TRBV19,TRBJ1-5,NA,TGTGCCAGTAGTATAAACAGCGGGGGCAATCAGCCCCAGCATTTT,CASSINSGGNQPQHF
NA,TRBV7-6,TRBJ2-2,NA,TGTGCCAGCAGCCCCTCCCAGGCAGGTCTCGCCGGGGAGCTGTTTTTT,CASSPSQAGLAGELFF
NA,TRBV5-6,TRBJ2-2,once,TGTGCCAGCAGCGGGGTGGGGGAGCTGTTTTTT,CASSGVGELFF
NA,TRBV29-1,TRBJ1-2,NA,TGCAGCGGGGGGACTTTAAACTATGGCTACACCTTC,CSGGTLNYGYTF
NA,TRBV2,TRBJ1-1,NA,TGTGCCAGTCTACTTCGTGGTCTGAACACTGAAGCTTTCTTT,CASLLRGLNTEAFF
TRBD1,TRBV7-6,TRBJ1-2,NA,TGTGCCAGCAGCTTAAACGGGGACAGACCCTATGGCTACACCTTC,CASSLNGDRPYGYTF
TRBD1,TRBV5-1,TRBJ2-1,NA,TGCGCCAGCAGCTCCCGATCCGGACAGGGCGAGCAGTTCTTC,CASSSRSGQGEQFF
NA,TRBV27,TRBJ2-3,NA,TGTGCCAGCAGCCGGGGGGCCTCGTCAGCAGATACGCAGTATTTT,CASSRGASSADTQYF
NA,TRBV16,TRBJ1-4,NA,TGTGCCAGCAGCCGCGGGGGCCAAGCAACTAATGAAAAACTGTTTTTT,CASSRGGQATNEKLFF
NA,TRBV27,TRBJ1-2,NA,TGTGCCAGCAGTTTTATACAGGGTCGGGGCTACACCTTC,CASSFIQGRGYTF
NA,TRBV5-6,TRBJ1-4,NA,TGTGCCAGCAGCTCCGGGACAAGTGCAGGAAAACTGTTTTTT,CASSSGTSAGKLFF
NA,TRBV5-6,TRBJ1-2,NA,TGTGCCAGCAGCTTGGGAAGTGGCTACACCTTC,CASSLGSGYTF
NA,TRBV5-1,TRBJ2-7,NA,TGCGCCAGCACCACCTCCCCCTTTACCTACGAGCAGTACTTC,CASTTSPFTYEQYF
NA,TRBV7-9,TRBJ2-1,NA,TGTGCCAGCAGCTTAGCTAAGGGCCGGTGGGAATCCTACAATGAGCAGTTCTTC,CASSLAKGRWESYNEQFF
TRBD2,TRBV5-1,TRBJ2-3,once,TGCGCCAGCAGCCGGACTAGCGGGAGGTTCTCAGATACGCAGTATTTT,CASSRTSGRFSDTQYF